This TCR beta chain was obtained from a study of CD8+ T cells in alopecia areata. Across the study: Treated patients were given oral tofacitinib, which was dosed at 5 to 10 mg twice daily.

Sequencing used cDNA as its template, made by extracting RNA and reverse transcribing it. TCRdb keeps only in-frame clones here, not all; method: immunoSEQ multiplex PCR. The repertoire holds about 180,000 clones, with about 53% as singletons. This clone was counted between two and nine times. As to treatment: oral pan-JAK inhibitor, 5-10 mg twice daily. The germline gives CDR1 LNHDA, CDR2 SQIVND (reference sequence). V lost 3 bases, J lost 2 bases, and 16 bases lay in between. The CDR3 spans 16 residues. The chain joins TRBV19 to TRBJ1-1, with a tentative D call TRBD1 (5 bases). The receptor's source is a human donor with alopecia areata. The sequences come from CD8+ T cells sorted from blood, collected at week 24, from a patient treated with tofacitinib. The CDR3, as DNA: TGTGCCAGTAGTATGGTCCCCGCGGGGCCAAACACTGAAGCTTTCTTT. Amino acids: CASSMVPAGPNTEAFF.